The 2 T cell receptor beta chains reported below all come from one sample, sequenced in a study of shared clonotypes between healthy human individuals. The repertoire was sequenced with immunoSEQ multiplex PCR; TCRdb's copy has only in-frame clones and lacks some. The table has about 2.4 million clones, 80% to 95% seen once. The specimen was naive CD4+ T cells from PBMCs. Indicated subset: CD45RA+ positively selected. These receptors were obtained from a man between 18 and 35 years old in good health. Some clones in this sample may be carry-over from other donors' samples.

The genes are TRBV10-3 and TRBJ2-3; D is possibly TRBD1 or TRBD2 (5 bases each). Germline CDR1 is ENHRY and CDR2 is SYGVKD. The CDR3 is 14 residues long. The V and J ends lost 6 bases and 2 bases respectively, with 12 bases between them. CDR3 DNA: TGTGCCATCAGCCTAGGGACCTTCACAGATACGCAGTATTTT. This encodes CAISLGTFTDTQYF.

V and J are TRBV5-1 and TRBJ2-3; D gene uncertain. The CDR3 spans 14 residues. The V end was cut by 5 bases, the J end by 3 bases, with 13 bases between. Germline CDR1 reads SGHRS; CDR2 reads YFSETQ. CDR3 DNA: TGCGCCAGCAGAGGTGTAGCAAGAACAGATACGCAGTATTTT. It translates to CASRGVARTDTQYF.